The present TCR beta chain was sequenced within a study of blood T cell repertoires in COVID-19. Background on the study: Whether acute or convalescent, the COVID-19 samples came from the United States, Italy and Spain. The cDNA or gDNA used as material had been derived from T cells, B-cell-depleted T cells, or PBMCs.

Source study methods: From reference gene primer amplification, estimates of nucleated cell counts were derived. The table came from immunoSEQ multiplex PCR; TCRdb's copy has only in-frame clones and leaves some out. D and trimming come from the DNA, and the V and J calls and clone size come from that table. The table has approximately 150,000 clones, around nine tenths seen once. Germline V lookup: CDR1 LNHNV, CDR2 YYDKDF (reference sequence). Trimming cost V 6 bases and J 1 base; bases outside gene matches: 3. The CDR3 is 16 amino acids. The receptor's source is a man in his sixties with active or convalescent COVID-19. The gene calls are TRBV15 and TRBJ2-2; TRBD2 aligns across 12 bases. Sequencing input: peripheral blood. The CDR3 nucleotides read TGTGCCACCAGAAGGACTAGCGGGGTGAACACCGGGGAGCTGTTTTTT. It encodes CATRRTSGVNTGELFF.